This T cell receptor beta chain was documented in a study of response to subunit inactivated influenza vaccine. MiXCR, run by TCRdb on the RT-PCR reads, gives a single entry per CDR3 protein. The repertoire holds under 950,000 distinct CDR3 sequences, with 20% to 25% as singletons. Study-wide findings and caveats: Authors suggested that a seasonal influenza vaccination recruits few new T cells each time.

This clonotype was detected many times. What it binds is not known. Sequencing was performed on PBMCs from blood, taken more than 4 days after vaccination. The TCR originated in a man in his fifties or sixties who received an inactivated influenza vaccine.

CDR3: CASSSSGGDGGTDTQYF. For the CDR3, the DNA is TGTGCCAGCAGCTCGTCGGGGGGCGATGGTGGCACAGATACGCAGTATTTT. The chain has TRBV11-2 and TRBJ2-3; maybe TRBD2 (7 bases). Germline CDR1 SGHAT, CDR2 FQNNGV. CDR3 length equals 17 residues. V lost 4 bases, J lost 1 base, and 18 bases lay in between.